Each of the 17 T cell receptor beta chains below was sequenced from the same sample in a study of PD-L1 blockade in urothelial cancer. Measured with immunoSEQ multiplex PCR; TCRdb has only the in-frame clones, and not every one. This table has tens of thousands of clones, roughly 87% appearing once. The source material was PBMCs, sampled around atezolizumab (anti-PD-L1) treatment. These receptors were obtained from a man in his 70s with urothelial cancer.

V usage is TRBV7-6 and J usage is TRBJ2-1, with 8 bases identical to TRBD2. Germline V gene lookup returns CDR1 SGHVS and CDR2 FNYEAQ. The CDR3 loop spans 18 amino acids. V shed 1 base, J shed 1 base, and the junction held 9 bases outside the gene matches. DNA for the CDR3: TGTGCCAGCAGCTTAGGGGTGGCGGGAGGCGTTTCCTACAATGAGCAGTTCTTC. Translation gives CASSLGVAGGVSYNEQFF. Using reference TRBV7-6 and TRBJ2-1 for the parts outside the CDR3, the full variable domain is GAGVSQSPRYKVTKRGQDVALRCDPISGHVSLYWYRQALGQGPEFLTYFNYEAQQDKSGLPNDRFSAERPEGSISTLTIQRTEQRDSAMYRCASSLGVAGGVSYNEQFFGPGTRLTVL.

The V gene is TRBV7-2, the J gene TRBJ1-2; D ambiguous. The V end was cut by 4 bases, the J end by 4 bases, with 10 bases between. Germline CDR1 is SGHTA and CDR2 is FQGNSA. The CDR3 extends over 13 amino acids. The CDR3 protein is CASSSQLVYGYTF. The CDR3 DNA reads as TGTGCCAGCAGCTCACAGTTGGTCTATGGCTACACCTTC.

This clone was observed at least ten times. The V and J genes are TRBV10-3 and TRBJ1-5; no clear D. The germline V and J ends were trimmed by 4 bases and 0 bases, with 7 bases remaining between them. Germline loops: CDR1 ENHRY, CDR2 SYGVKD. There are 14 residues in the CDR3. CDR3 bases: TGTGCCATCAGTGTTAGTGATAGCAATCAGCCCCAGCATTTT. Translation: CAISVSDSNQPQHF.

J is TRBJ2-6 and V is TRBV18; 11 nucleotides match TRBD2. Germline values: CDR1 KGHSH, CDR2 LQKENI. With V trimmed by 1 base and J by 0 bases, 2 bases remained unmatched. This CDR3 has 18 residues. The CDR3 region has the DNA TGTGCCAGCTCACCACAACTAGCGGGGGCCTCTGGGGCCAACGTCCTGACTTTC. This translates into CASSPQLAGASGANVLTF.

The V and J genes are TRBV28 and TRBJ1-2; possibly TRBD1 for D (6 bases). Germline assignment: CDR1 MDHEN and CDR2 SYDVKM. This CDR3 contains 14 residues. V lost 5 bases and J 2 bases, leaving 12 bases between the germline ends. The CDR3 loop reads CASSVPRGNYGYTF. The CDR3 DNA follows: TGTGCCAGCAGTGTCCCGAGGGGGAACTATGGCTACACCTTC.

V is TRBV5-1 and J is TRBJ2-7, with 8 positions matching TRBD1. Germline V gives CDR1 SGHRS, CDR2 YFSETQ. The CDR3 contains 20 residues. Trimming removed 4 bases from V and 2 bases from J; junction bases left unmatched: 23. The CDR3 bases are TGCGCCAGCAGCGCCGAGGCTGCCGGGACAGGAGCCAGGATCCCCTACGAGCAGTACTTC. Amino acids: CASSAEAAGTGARIPYEQYF.

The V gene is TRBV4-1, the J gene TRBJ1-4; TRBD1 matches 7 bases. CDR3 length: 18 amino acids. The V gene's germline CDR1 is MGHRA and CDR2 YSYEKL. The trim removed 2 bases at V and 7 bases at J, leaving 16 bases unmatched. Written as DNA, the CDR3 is TGCGCCAGCAGCCAATGGGGGGATATAAGACAGGGTAGTGAAAAACTGTTTTTT. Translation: CASSQWGDIRQGSEKLFF.

As DNA, the CDR3 is TGTGCCAGCAGACCGGACAGCAACTATGGCTACACCTTC. As protein: CASRPDSNYGYTF. The chain has TRBV5-6 and TRBJ1-2, with D tentatively TRBD1 (6 bases). Per germline, CDR1 SGHDT and CDR2 YYEEEE. The V end was cut by 5 bases, the J end by 2 bases, with 10 bases between. This CDR3 is 13 amino acids long.

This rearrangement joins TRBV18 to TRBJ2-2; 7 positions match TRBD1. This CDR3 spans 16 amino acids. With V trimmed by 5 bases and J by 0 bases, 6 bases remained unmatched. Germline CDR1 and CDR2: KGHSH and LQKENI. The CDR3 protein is CASSTRQGPNTGELFF. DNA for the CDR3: TGTGCCAGCTCAACCCGACAGGGCCCGAACACCGGGGAGCTGTTTTTT.

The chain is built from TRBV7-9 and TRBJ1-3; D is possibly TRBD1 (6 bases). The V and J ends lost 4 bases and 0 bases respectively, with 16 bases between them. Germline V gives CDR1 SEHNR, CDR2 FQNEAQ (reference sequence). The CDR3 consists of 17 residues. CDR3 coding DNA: TGTGCCAGCAGCTCGACGGACAGTTCCGCCTCTGGAAACACCATATATTTT. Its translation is CASSSTDSSASGNTIYF.

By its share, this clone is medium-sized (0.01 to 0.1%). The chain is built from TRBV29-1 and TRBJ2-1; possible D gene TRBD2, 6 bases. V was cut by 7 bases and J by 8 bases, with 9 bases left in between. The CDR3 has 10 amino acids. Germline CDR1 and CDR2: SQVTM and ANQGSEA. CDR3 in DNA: TGCAGCGGCCGGGGGTATGAGCAGTTCTTC. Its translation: CSGRGYEQFF.

This CDR3 reads CASSTGTDTQYF. Here the CDR3 DNA reads TGTGCCAGCAGCACCGGGACAGATACGCAGTATTTT. The chain combines TRBV5-4 with TRBJ2-3, with D unclear. CDR3 length equals 12 residues. Germline-derived CDR1 and CDR2 are SGHNT and YYREEE (reference sequence). The germline V and J ends were trimmed by 4 bases and 3 bases, with 6 bases remaining between them.

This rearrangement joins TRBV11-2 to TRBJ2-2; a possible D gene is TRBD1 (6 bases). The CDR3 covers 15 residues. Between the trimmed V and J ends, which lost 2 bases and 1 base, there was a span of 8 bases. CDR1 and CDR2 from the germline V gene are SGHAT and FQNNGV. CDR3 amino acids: CASSLSGVNTGELFF. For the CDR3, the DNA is TGTGCCAGCAGCTTATCAGGGGTGAACACCGGGGAGCTGTTTTTT.

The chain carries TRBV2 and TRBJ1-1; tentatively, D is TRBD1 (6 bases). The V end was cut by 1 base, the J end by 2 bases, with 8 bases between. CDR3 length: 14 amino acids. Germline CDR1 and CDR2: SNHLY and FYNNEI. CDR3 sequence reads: CASSEVRGNTEAFF. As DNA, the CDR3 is TGTGCCAGCAGTGAAGTCAGGGGCAACACTGAAGCTTTCTTT. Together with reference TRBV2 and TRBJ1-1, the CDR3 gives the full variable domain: EPEVTQTPSHQVTQMGQEVILRCVPISNHLYFYWYRQILGQKVEFLVSFYNNEISEKSEIFDDQFSVERPDGSNFTLKIRSTKLEDSAMYFCASSEVRGNTEAFFGQGTRLTVV.

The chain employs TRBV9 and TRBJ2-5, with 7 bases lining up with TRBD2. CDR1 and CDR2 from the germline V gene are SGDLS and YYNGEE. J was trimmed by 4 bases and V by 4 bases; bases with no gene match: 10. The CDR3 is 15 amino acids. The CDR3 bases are TGTGCCAGCAGCTCGACTAGCTTACCCGGAGAGACCCAGTACTTC. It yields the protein CASSSTSLPGETQYF.

The CDR3 protein is CASSLGGLETYEQYF. As DNA, the CDR3 is TGCGCCAGCAGCTTGGGAGGACTAGAGACGTACGAGCAGTACTTC. V and J are TRBV5-1 and TRBJ2-7; TRBD2 agrees at 7 bases. CDR1 is SGHRS, CDR2 YFSETQ, per germline. The V gene end was trimmed by 0 bases and the J gene end by 4 bases; junction bases not matched to a gene: 7. This CDR3 has 15 residues.

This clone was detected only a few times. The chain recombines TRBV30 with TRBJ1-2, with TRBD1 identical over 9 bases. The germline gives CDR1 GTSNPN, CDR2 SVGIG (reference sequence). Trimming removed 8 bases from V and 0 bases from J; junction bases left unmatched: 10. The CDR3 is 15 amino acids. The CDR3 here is CAHLRDRATNYGYTF. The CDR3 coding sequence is TGTGCCCATCTCCGGGACAGGGCGACTAACTATGGCTACACCTTC.